These T cell receptor beta chains were read from a single sample in a study of blood T cell repertoires in COVID-19. Clones were read by immunoSEQ multiplex PCR, and TCRdb kept only the in-frame ones, dropping some. The sample consists of roughly 250,000 clones, more than 65% of them appearing once. The sequenced sample consisted of peripheral blood. Every receptor here comes from a woman aged 40 to 50 with active or convalescent COVID-19. The CDR3 runs from the conserved cysteine through the conserved F or W. Fields, in order: J gene, V gene, clone size, D gene, CDR3 DNA, CDR3 protein. D genes are given only for firm matches. Size is stated for part of the rows, as once, few or many counts, or as a class when the clone is expanded.

J gene: TRBJ1-1
V gene: TRBV9
clone size: .
D gene: .
CDR3 DNA: TGTGCCAGCAGCGCCCGGGACACAAGAGCTTTCTTT
CDR3 protein: CASSARDTRAFF

J gene: TRBJ1-6
V gene: TRBV5-1
clone size: .
D gene: TRBD1
CDR3 DNA: TGCGCCAGCAGCTGGGGACAGGGGGCTTCTTCACCCCTCCACTTT
CDR3 protein: CASSWGQGASSPLHF

J gene: TRBJ1-2
V gene: TRBV4-1
clone size: .
D gene: .
CDR3 DNA: TGCGCCAGCAGCCAAGATACGACTCCTTATGGCTACACCTTC
CDR3 protein: CASSQDTTPYGYTF

J gene: TRBJ1-2
V gene: TRBV30
clone size: few
D gene: .
CDR3 DNA: TGTGCCTGGAGAGAACAGGCAGGCTATGGCTACACCTTC
CDR3 protein: CAWREQAGYGYTF

J gene: TRBJ2-1
V gene: TRBV19
clone size: few
D gene: .
CDR3 DNA: TGTGCCAGTAGTTTCTTACTTGAGCAGTTCTTC
CDR3 protein: CASSFLLEQFF

J gene: TRBJ2-7
V gene: TRBV19
clone size: .
D gene: TRBD1
CDR3 DNA: TGTGCCAGTAGTCCTCGACAGGGTTACGAGCAGTACTTC
CDR3 protein: CASSPRQGYEQYF

J gene: TRBJ1-6
V gene: TRBV3-1/TRBV3-2
clone size: .
D gene: .
CDR3 DNA: TGTGCCAGCAGCCCATATGACAGACCGAATTCACCCCTCCACTTT
CDR3 protein: CASSPYDRPNSPLHF

J gene: TRBJ2-3
V gene: TRBV11-1
clone size: .
D gene: .
CDR3 DNA: TGTGCCAGCAGCTATGGGAGAGATACGCAGTATTTT
CDR3 protein: CASSYGRDTQYF

J gene: TRBJ2-2
V gene: TRBV10-1
clone size: .
D gene: .
CDR3 DNA: TGCGCCAGCAGTGGACTCCCGAACACCGGGGAGCTGTTTTTT
CDR3 protein: CASSGLPNTGELFF

J gene: TRBJ1-4
V gene: TRBV6-5
clone size: .
D gene: TRBD1
CDR3 DNA: TGTGCCAGCACCCAGGGGGTAACTAATGAAAAACTGTTTTTT
CDR3 protein: CASTQGVTNEKLFF

J gene: TRBJ2-7
V gene: TRBV29-1
clone size: .
D gene: .
CDR3 DNA: TGCAGCGCCGGTTCGATTCGGGTTAGCTCCTACGAGCAGTACTTC
CDR3 protein: CSAGSIRVSSYEQYF

J gene: TRBJ2-2
V gene: TRBV19
clone size: .
D gene: TRBD1
CDR3 DNA: TGTGCCAGTAGTGGGACAGTCCCGAACACCGGGGAGCTGTTTTTT
CDR3 protein: CASSGTVPNTGELFF

J gene: TRBJ1-6
V gene: TRBV28
clone size: .
D gene: .
CDR3 DNA: TGTGCCAGCAGTTTAAGGGGACGGGGGATTTCACCCCTCCACTTT
CDR3 protein: CASSLRGRGISPLHF

J gene: TRBJ1-2
V gene: TRBV18
clone size: few
D gene: .
CDR3 DNA: TGTGCCAGCTCACCAGACAGACGTTATGGCTACACCTTC
CDR3 protein: CASSPDRRYGYTF

J gene: TRBJ2-3
V gene: TRBV11-2
clone size: once
D gene: .
CDR3 DNA: TGTGCCAGCAGCCCCATCAGGGGCTTTGATACGCAGTATTTT
CDR3 protein: CASSPIRGFDTQYF

J gene: TRBJ2-6
V gene: TRBV9
clone size: once
D gene: .
CDR3 DNA: TGTGCCAGCAGCTTGCAGGGGTCTGGGGCCAACGTCCTGACTTTC
CDR3 protein: CASSLQGSGANVLTF

J gene: TRBJ1-5
V gene: TRBV19
clone size: .
D gene: TRBD1
CDR3 DNA: TGTGCCAGTAGTTCCGGGACAGGCTTTTCTTATAGCAATCAGCCCCAGCATTTT
CDR3 protein: CASSSGTGFSYSNQPQHF

J gene: TRBJ2-7
V gene: TRBV29-1
clone size: few
D gene: .
CDR3 DNA: TGCAGCGTCCTACAGGGAGCCCACGAGCAGTACTTC
CDR3 protein: CSVLQGAHEQYF

J gene: TRBJ1-1
V gene: TRBV28
clone size: .
D gene: .
CDR3 DNA: TGTGCCAGCAGTCACGCGCTTTCGGCTTTCTTT
CDR3 protein: CASSHALSAFF

J gene: TRBJ1-1
V gene: TRBV30
clone size: .
D gene: .
CDR3 DNA: TGTGCCTGGGGCCCGACAGCGAACACTGAAGCTTTCTTT
CDR3 protein: CAWGPTANTEAFF

J gene: TRBJ1-6
V gene: TRBV28
clone size: .
D gene: .
CDR3 DNA: TGTGCCAGCAGTACCTGGAAGTACAGGGAATTTTCACCCCTCCACTTT
CDR3 protein: CASSTWKYREFSPLHF

J gene: TRBJ1-3
V gene: TRBV5-1
clone size: .
D gene: .
CDR3 DNA: TGCGCCAGCATACCCGGCGACACCTCCTCTGGAAACACCATATATTTT
CDR3 protein: CASIPGDTSSGNTIYF

J gene: TRBJ1-5
V gene: TRBV7-3
clone size: .
D gene: TRBD1
CDR3 DNA: TGTGCCAGCAGCTCCGAAGACAGGGGGCTTTATCAGCCCCAGCATTTT
CDR3 protein: CASSSEDRGLYQPQHF

J gene: TRBJ1-1
V gene: TRBV3-1/TRBV3-2
clone size: .
D gene: .
CDR3 DNA: TGTGCCAGCAGCCAGCGAGGAGGGGCGTCCCCTGAAGCTTTCTTT
CDR3 protein: CASSQRGGASPEAFF

J gene: TRBJ1-1
V gene: TRBV30
clone size: .
D gene: TRBD1
CDR3 DNA: TGTGCCTGGAGAACCGGGACAGCGAACACTGAAGCTTTCTTT
CDR3 protein: CAWRTGTANTEAFF

J gene: TRBJ1-1
V gene: TRBV10-1
clone size: .
D gene: .
CDR3 DNA: TGCGCCAGCAGTGCAGGGCTGAACACTGAAGCTTTCTTT
CDR3 protein: CASSAGLNTEAFF

J gene: TRBJ1-2
V gene: TRBV28
clone size: .
D gene: .
CDR3 DNA: TGTGCCAGCAGTCGGAGGACAGTGGGCGGCTACACCTTC
CDR3 protein: CASSRRTVGGYTF

J gene: TRBJ1-2
V gene: TRBV7-9
clone size: .
D gene: TRBD1
CDR3 DNA: TGTGCCAGCAGCTTACAACAGGGGGCGTACGATAAGTATGGCTACACCTTC
CDR3 protein: CASSLQQGAYDKYGYTF

J gene: TRBJ1-5
V gene: TRBV5-1
clone size: once
D gene: TRBD1
CDR3 DNA: TGCGCCAGCAGCTTGGGGACAGGCTACAATCAGCCCCAGCATTTT
CDR3 protein: CASSLGTGYNQPQHF

J gene: TRBJ2-3
V gene: TRBV7-3
clone size: few
D gene: TRBD2
CDR3 DNA: TGTGCCAGCAGCTTCTATGGCGGGGGGCTTACAGATACGCAGTATTTT
CDR3 protein: CASSFYGGGLTDTQYF

J gene: TRBJ1-1
V gene: TRBV27
clone size: once
D gene: TRBD1
CDR3 DNA: TGTGCCAGCAGTTTCACAGGGGCACAGAACACTGAAGCTTTCTTT
CDR3 protein: CASSFTGAQNTEAFF

J gene: TRBJ2-5
V gene: TRBV5-1
clone size: .
D gene: .
CDR3 DNA: TGCGCCAGCAGCTACATGGGGGGCCAAGAGACCCAGTACTTC
CDR3 protein: CASSYMGGQETQYF

J gene: TRBJ1-4
V gene: TRBV7-8
clone size: .
D gene: TRBD1
CDR3 DNA: TGTGCCAGCAGCTTAGCAGGGGGCAATGAAAAACTGTTTTTT
CDR3 protein: CASSLAGGNEKLFF

J gene: TRBJ2-1
V gene: TRBV28
clone size: .
D gene: TRBD1
CDR3 DNA: TGTGCCAGCAGTTTAAGAGGGGGCAATAACTACAATGAGCAGTTCTTC
CDR3 protein: CASSLRGGNNYNEQFF

J gene: TRBJ1-5
V gene: TRBV10-1
clone size: .
D gene: TRBD1
CDR3 DNA: TGCGCCAGCAGCTTTGACAGGGACAATCAGCCCCAGCATTTT
CDR3 protein: CASSFDRDNQPQHF

J gene: TRBJ1-2
V gene: TRBV29-1
clone size: .
D gene: .
CDR3 DNA: TGCAGCGTTAGCCCAAGGGGCTATGGCTACACCTTC
CDR3 protein: CSVSPRGYGYTF

J gene: TRBJ2-5
V gene: TRBV29-1
clone size: .
D gene: .
CDR3 DNA: TGCAGCGTTGGACTAGATCAAGAGACCCAGTACTTC
CDR3 protein: CSVGLDQETQYF

J gene: TRBJ1-1
V gene: TRBV11-2
clone size: .
D gene: TRBD1
CDR3 DNA: TGTGCCAGCACCTTGACAGGGGGGAACACTGAAGCTTTCTTT
CDR3 protein: CASTLTGGNTEAFF

J gene: TRBJ2-2
V gene: TRBV28
clone size: .
D gene: TRBD2
CDR3 DNA: TGTGCCAGCAGCCCGCCAAGCGGGGACGGCTCCGGGGAGCTGTTTTTT
CDR3 protein: CASSPPSGDGSGELFF

J gene: TRBJ2-2
V gene: TRBV5-1
clone size: .
D gene: .
CDR3 DNA: TGCGCCAGCAGCGCGGGACGATCACACACCGGGGAGCTGTTTTTT
CDR3 protein: CASSAGRSHTGELFF

J gene: TRBJ2-7
V gene: TRBV29-1
clone size: .
D gene: .
CDR3 DNA: TGCAGCGTTGAGACAGAACCCTACGAGCAGTACTTC
CDR3 protein: CSVETEPYEQYF

J gene: TRBJ1-6
V gene: TRBV15
clone size: .
D gene: .
CDR3 DNA: TGTGCCACCAGCAGATCTGTCAGCTCCTATAATTCACCCCTCCACTTT
CDR3 protein: CATSRSVSSYNSPLHF

J gene: TRBJ2-4
V gene: TRBV5-1
clone size: once
D gene: .
CDR3 DNA: TGCGCCAGCACTGGAGGGGACGGATCCAAAAACATTCAGTACTTC
CDR3 protein: CASTGGDGSKNIQYF

J gene: TRBJ1-5
V gene: TRBV7-9
clone size: .
D gene: TRBD1
CDR3 DNA: TGTGCCAGCAGCTCAAATACAGGGGGCTTCCAGCCCCAGCATTTT
CDR3 protein: CASSSNTGGFQPQHF

J gene: TRBJ2-5
V gene: TRBV25-1
clone size: .
D gene: TRBD2
CDR3 DNA: TGTGCCAGCAGTGTGCGGGGGGGAGAGACCCAGTACTTC
CDR3 protein: CASSVRGGETQYF

J gene: TRBJ1-3
V gene: TRBV7-9
clone size: .
D gene: TRBD1
CDR3 DNA: TGTGCCAGCAGCACCACAGGGGGCCCTGGAAACACCATATATTTT
CDR3 protein: CASSTTGGPGNTIYF

J gene: TRBJ1-6
V gene: TRBV5-1
clone size: .
D gene: TRBD1
CDR3 DNA: TGCGCCAGCTCTACAGGGGGCTATAATTCACCCCTCCACTTT
CDR3 protein: CASSTGGYNSPLHF

J gene: TRBJ1-2
V gene: TRBV5-1
clone size: .
D gene: TRBD1
CDR3 DNA: TGCGCCAGCAGCTTGGAGTCAGGGGGAAAAATCGGTGGCTACACCTTC
CDR3 protein: CASSLESGGKIGGYTF

J gene: TRBJ1-4
V gene: TRBV4-1
clone size: .
D gene: .
CDR3 DNA: TGCGCCAGCAGCCAAGGGCTGCCTAATGAAAAACTGTTTTTT
CDR3 protein: CASSQGLPNEKLFF

J gene: TRBJ1-1
V gene: TRBV28
clone size: .
D gene: .
CDR3 DNA: TGTGCTCTGACCTGGGGCCACCGGGCTTTCTTT
CDR3 protein: CALTWGHRAFF

J gene: TRBJ1-6
V gene: TRBV27
clone size: .
D gene: TRBD1
CDR3 DNA: TGTGCCAGCAGATTCATCAGGGGGTCCTATAATTCACCCCTCCACTTT
CDR3 protein: CASRFIRGSYNSPLHF

J gene: TRBJ1-2
V gene: TRBV14
clone size: .
D gene: .
CDR3 DNA: TGTGCCAGCAGCCAACGCGAGGGAGTTAACTATGGCTACACCTTC
CDR3 protein: CASSQREGVNYGYTF

J gene: TRBJ1-2
V gene: TRBV5-1
clone size: .
D gene: TRBD1
CDR3 DNA: TGCGCCAGCAGCTTCAGGACAGGGGAGGATGGCTACACCTTC
CDR3 protein: CASSFRTGEDGYTF

J gene: TRBJ2-4
V gene: TRBV5-4
clone size: .
D gene: TRBD2
CDR3 DNA: TGTGCCAGCAGCAGGCCCGGGACTAGCCTTCAGTACTTC
CDR3 protein: CASSRPGTSLQYF

J gene: TRBJ1-1
V gene: TRBV30
clone size: few
D gene: .
CDR3 DNA: TGTGCCTGGAGAGGATTGGGGGGGGGCACTGAAGCTTTCTTT
CDR3 protein: CAWRGLGGGTEAFF

J gene: TRBJ1-4
V gene: TRBV27
clone size: once
D gene: .
CDR3 DNA: TGTGCCAGCATCTGGAGGGGAGTTGAAAAACTGTTTTTT
CDR3 protein: CASIWRGVEKLFF

J gene: TRBJ1-4
V gene: TRBV2
clone size: .
D gene: TRBD1
CDR3 DNA: TGTGCCAGCAGTGAGGGGACAGGGCGCGAAAAACTGTTTTTT
CDR3 protein: CASSEGTGREKLFF

J gene: TRBJ2-3
V gene: TRBV4-2
clone size: once
D gene: .
CDR3 DNA: TGTGCCAGCAGCCCAGAGCTTCTGCGAGATACGCAGTATTTT
CDR3 protein: CASSPELLRDTQYF

J gene: TRBJ1-4
V gene: TRBV5-6
clone size: .
D gene: TRBD1
CDR3 DNA: TGTGCCAGCAGCAGATCCGGGACAGTTATACTGTTTTTT
CDR3 protein: CASSRSGTVILFF

J gene: TRBJ1-2
V gene: TRBV27
clone size: once
D gene: .
CDR3 DNA: TGTGCCAGCAGCTTAAAAAGCGGGGTATATAGCTACACCTTC
CDR3 protein: CASSLKSGVYSYTF